This TCR beta chain was captured by sequencing in a study of cytomegalovirus exposure and HLA in healthy donors. A 120-subject validation cohort, separate from the approximately 610-subject first cohort, supplied the donors. Per germline, CDR1 MDHEN and CDR2 SYDVKM. Trimming left V 3 bases short and J 8 bases short, with 11 bases between. This CDR3 is built from 14 residues. TCRdb's table, derived via immunoSEQ multiplex PCR, lists solely in-frame clones and lacks some. Of some 350,000 clones in the sample, roughly nine tenths were seen once. The TCR originated in a woman between 25 and 40 years old in good health and CMV-seropositive. Sample: PBMCs. The chain joins TRBV28 to TRBJ1-6; no clear D. The CDR3 DNA sequence: TGTGCCAGCAGTTTGAGGTCGGGGTATTCACCCCTCCACTTT. Its protein is CASSLRSGYSPLHF.